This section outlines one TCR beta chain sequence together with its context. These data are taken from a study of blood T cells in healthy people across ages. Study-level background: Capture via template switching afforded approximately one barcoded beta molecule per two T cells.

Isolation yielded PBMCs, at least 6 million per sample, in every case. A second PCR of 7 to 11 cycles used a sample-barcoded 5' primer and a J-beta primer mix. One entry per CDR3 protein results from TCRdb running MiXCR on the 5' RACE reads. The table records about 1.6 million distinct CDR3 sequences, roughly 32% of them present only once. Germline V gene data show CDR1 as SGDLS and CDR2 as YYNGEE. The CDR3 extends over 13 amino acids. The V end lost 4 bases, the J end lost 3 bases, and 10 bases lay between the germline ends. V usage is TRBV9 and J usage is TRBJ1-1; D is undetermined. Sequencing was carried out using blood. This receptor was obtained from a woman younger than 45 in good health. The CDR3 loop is CASSFQSYTEAFF. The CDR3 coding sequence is TGTGCCAGCAGCTTCCAGTCATACACTGAAGCTTTCTTT.